A selection of T cell receptor beta chains follows, all from one sample in a study of cytomegalovirus exposure and HLA in healthy donors. Sequenced by immunoSEQ multiplex PCR; TCRdb stores in-frame clones only, minus some. The sample consists of 160,000 or so clones, roughly 80% of them appearing once. Sequences were obtained from PBMCs. The source of these receptors is a male donor in good health and CMV-seropositive. The CDR3 runs from the conserved cysteine through the conserved F or W. D genes are given only for firm matches. Size tells how often a clone was seen (once, few, many) or the class of an expanded clone, and some rows leave it out.

>.|TRBV19|TRBJ2-1|few
CASSTTPYNEQFF
TGTGCCAGTAGCACAACCCCCTACAATGAGCAGTTCTTC
>.|TRBV6-1|TRBJ1-6|.
CASSGILGGSYNSPLHF
TGTGCCAGCAGTGGGATCCTAGGCGGCTCCTATAATTCACCCCTCCACTTT
>TRBD1|TRBV9|TRBJ2-2|.
CASSFQTGEGELFF
TGTGCCAGCAGCTTTCAGACAGGGGAGGGGGAGCTGTTTTTT
>.|TRBV5-1|TRBJ2-7|.
CASSLDPVGRSEQYF
TGCGCCAGCAGCTTGGACCCCGTGGGTCGGAGCGAGCAGTACTTC
>TRBD1|TRBV30|TRBJ1-5|.
CAWSTRQGVGNQPQHF
TGTGCCTGGAGTACCCGACAGGGGGTGGGCAATCAGCCCCAGCATTTT
>TRBD1|TRBV4-1|TRBJ1-1|.
CASSVQGAGTEAFF
TGCGCCAGCAGCGTACAGGGGGCTGGGACTGAAGCTTTCTTT
>.|TRBV9|TRBJ2-2|.
CASSPGPGLFTGELFF
TGTGCCAGCAGCCCAGGCCCAGGGCTTTTCACCGGGGAGCTGTTTTTT
>.|TRBV5-1|TRBJ2-1|.
CASSLATRTDDNEQFF
TGCGCCAGCAGCTTGGCCACTAGGACAGACGACAATGAGCAGTTCTTC
>.|TRBV5-1|TRBJ1-2|.
CASSSMRGTGPNYGYTF
TGCGCCAGCAGCTCTATGAGGGGGACGGGTCCTAACTATGGCTACACCTTC
>TRBD2|TRBV7-9|TRBJ2-1|.
CASSPRLAGGNEQFF
TGTGCCAGCAGCCCCCGGCTAGCGGGGGGAAATGAGCAGTTCTTC
>.|TRBV10-3|TRBJ1-2|.
CASNREGYGYTF
TGTGCCAGTAACAGGGAAGGCTATGGCTACACCTTC
>.|TRBV6-6|TRBJ1-1|once
CASSRVRLAEAFF
TGTGCCAGCAGTCGAGTCCGTTTAGCTGAAGCTTTCTTT
>.|TRBV7-9|TRBJ1-1|.
CASSREGGGTEAFF
TGTGCCAGCAGCCGTGAGGGAGGGGGCACTGAAGCTTTCTTT
>.|TRBV6-6|TRBJ2-2|.
CASSWTRSNTGELFF
TGTGCCAGCAGCTGGACACGGTCGAACACCGGGGAGCTGTTTTTT
>TRBD1|TRBV6-5|TRBJ2-7|.
CASSAPGQGNEQYF
TGTGCCAGCAGTGCGCCGGGACAGGGAAACGAGCAGTACTTC
>TRBD1|TRBV5-1|TRBJ1-3|.
CASSLEGQAVGNTIYF
TGCGCCAGCAGCTTAGAGGGACAGGCCGTTGGGAACACCATATATTTT
>.|TRBV6-5|TRBJ1-1|few
CASSYSTGTEAFF
TGTGCCAGCAGTTACTCGACCGGGACTGAAGCTTTCTTT
>.|TRBV7-8|TRBJ2-6|.
CASSLPRVGANVLTF
TGTGCCAGCAGCTTACCCAGGGTTGGGGCCAACGTCCTGACTTTC
>.|TRBV11-2|TRBJ2-4|.
CASSFSGQNIQYF
TGTGCCAGCAGCTTCTCAGGCCAAAACATTCAGTACTTC
>.|TRBV9|TRBJ1-2|.
CASSVKGQIHYGYTF
TGTGCCAGCAGCGTCAAGGGACAAATTCACTATGGCTACACCTTC
>TRBD2|TRBV30|TRBJ2-7|.
CAQSDKLAAYEQYF
TGTGCCCAATCGGATAAACTAGCGGCCTACGAGCAGTACTTC
>.|TRBV13|TRBJ1-1|.
CASSLRYKDRSTEAFF
TGTGCCAGCAGCCTACGATATAAAGACAGAAGCACTGAAGCTTTCTTT
>.|TRBV30|TRBJ2-1|.
CAWTVRQDNEQFF
TGTGCCTGGACCGTACGACAGGACAATGAGCAGTTCTTC
>TRBD2|TRBV27|TRBJ2-6|.
CASSPRPGGAGANVLTF
TGTGCCAGCAGTCCTCGCCCTGGGGGGGCTGGGGCCAACGTCCTGACTTTC
>.|TRBV5-4|TRBJ1-6|.
CASSLAGAGELHF
TGTGCCAGCAGCTTGGCCGGGGCAGGGGAGCTCCACTTT
>.|TRBV6-4|TRBJ1-2|.
CASSAPGGLGYTF
TGTGCCAGCAGTGCCCCGGGGGGCCTAGGCTACACCTTC
>TRBD1|TRBV30|TRBJ1-2|.
CAWREGASGYTF
TGTGCCTGGAGAGAGGGGGCGAGCGGCTACACCTTC
>.|TRBV7-6|TRBJ1-6|.
CASSFSVQGNSPLHF
TGTGCCAGCAGCTTTTCGGTACAGGGAAATTCACCCCTCCACTTT
>TRBD1|TRBV5-4|TRBJ2-1|.
CASSSPTGGSSYNEQFF
TGTGCCAGCAGCTCCCCGACAGGGGGAAGCTCCTACAATGAGCAGTTCTTC
>TRBD2|TRBV19|TRBJ2-1|.
CASRISGTSSYNEQFF
TGTGCCAGTAGAATTAGCGGGACAAGCTCCTACAATGAGCAGTTCTTC
>.|TRBV11-2|TRBJ1-1|.
CASSYRENTEAFF
TGTGCCAGCAGCTACAGGGAGAACACTGAAGCTTTCTTT
>TRBD1|TRBV7-6|TRBJ2-5|.
CASSLPRGDRGGRETQYF
TGTGCCAGCAGCTTACCCCGGGGGGACAGGGGAGGTCGAGAGACCCAGTACTTC
>TRBD1|TRBV28|TRBJ2-1|.
CASRPPYRDRGYNEQFF
TGTGCCAGCAGGCCCCCCTACCGGGACAGGGGTTACAATGAGCAGTTCTTC
>.|TRBV30|TRBJ2-7|.
CAWKGGSYEQYF
TGTGCCTGGAAGGGGGGGTCCTACGAGCAGTACTTC
>.|TRBV7-9|TRBJ2-2|.
CASTHRGRQGLGGELFF
TGTGCCAGCACCCACCGGGGAAGGCAGGGGTTAGGCGGGGAGCTGTTTTTT
>TRBD2|TRBV18|TRBJ2-7|.
CASSPGLAGTYEQYF
TGTGCCAGCTCACCGGGACTAGCGGGAACCTACGAGCAGTACTTC
>.|TRBV28|TRBJ1-1|.
CASNSGVVEAFF
TGTGCCAGCAATTCAGGGGTTGTTGAAGCTTTCTTT
>.|TRBV6-5|TRBJ2-1|.
CASSYSNRVEYEQFF
TGTGCCAGCAGTTACTCGAACAGGGTAGAGTATGAGCAGTTCTTC
>TRBD1|TRBV5-6|TRBJ1-1|.
CASSLKVQGATEAFF
TGTGCCAGCAGCTTGAAGGTACAGGGGGCCACTGAAGCTTTCTTT
>TRBD2|TRBV7-9|TRBJ2-5|.
CASSPWTSGSRETQYF
TGTGCCAGCAGCCCCTGGACTAGCGGGAGTCGAGAGACCCAGTACTTC
>.|TRBV7-8|TRBJ2-1|.
CASSPPEGEQFF
TGTGCCAGCAGCCCCCCGGAGGGGGAGCAGTTCTTC
>TRBD1|TRBV7-8|TRBJ1-2|.
CASSPRGGTGPGNYGYTF
TGTGCCAGCAGCCCACGAGGCGGGACAGGTCCTGGGAACTATGGCTACACCTTC
>.|TRBV19|TRBJ1-1|.
CASSPMAAEAFF
TGTGCCAGTAGTCCCATGGCCGCTGAAGCTTTCTTT
>TRBD2|TRBV19|TRBJ2-2|.
CASSIYPLAGGDTGELFF
TGTGCCAGTAGTATCTATCCCCTAGCGGGAGGGGACACCGGGGAGCTGTTTTTT
>TRBD2|TRBV11-2|TRBJ2-3|.
CASKLAGAPSSTDTQYF
TGTGCCAGCAAATTAGCGGGGGCCCCATCTAGCACAGATACGCAGTATTTT
>.|TRBV5-4|TRBJ2-3|once
CASSSPGLLEDTQYF
TGTGCCAGCAGCTCCCCGGGACTCCTTGAGGATACGCAGTATTTT